A selection of T cell receptor beta chains follows, all from one sample in a study of blood T cells in healthy people across ages. TCRdb itself ran the 5' RACE reads through MiXCR, one entry per CDR3 protein. The data hold about 580,000 distinct CDR3 sequences, with around 50% observed a single time. The sample was blood. The receptor source for this set is an elderly man in good health. Each CDR3 is given with its conserved first and last residue. Each record gives: V gene, CDR3 length, clone size, J gene, D gene, CDR3 DNA, CDR3 protein. A D gene is named only where the DNA matches it firmly. Part of the rows lack a size; the others show once, few, many or a class for expanded clones.

TRBV6-2/TRBV6-3	14	few	TRBJ1-6	-	TGTGCCAGCGTCGGGGGGTTCGTAAGTTCACCCCTCCACTTT	CASVGGFVSSPLHF
TRBV4-2	13	-	TRBJ2-7	-	TGTGCCAGCAGCCAACCGACAGATGCCGAGCAGTACTTC	CASSQPTDAEQYF
TRBV20-1	15	few	TRBJ2-7	-	TGCAGTGCTAGAGATTCCGAACGGTCGACCTACGAGCAGTACTTC	CSARDSERSTYEQYF
TRBV4-3	20	few	TRBJ1-6	TRBD1	TGCGCCAGCAGCCAAGATTCCGGACAGGGGAGTCGTCTGGGATTTTCACCCCTCCACTTT	CASSQDSGQGSRLGFSPLHF
TRBV6-5	15	-	TRBJ2-7	-	TGTGCCAGCAGTTACTCGGACCAGAAGGGTTACGAGCAGTACTTC	CASSYSDQKGYEQYF
TRBV29-1	14	many	TRBJ2-5	-	TGCAGCGTTGAGAGGGGTACCCAGCAAGAGACCCAGTACTTC	CSVERGTQQETQYF
TRBV27	12	-	TRBJ1-5	-	TGTGCCAGCAAGACAGGCGCTCAGCCCCAGCATTTT	CASKTGAQPQHF
TRBV24-1	16	few	TRBJ2-5	-	TGTGCCACCAGTGATTGGAAAATGGGACTTCAAGAGACCCAGTACTTC	CATSDWKMGLQETQYF
TRBV15	15	few	TRBJ2-7	-	TGTGCCACCAGCAGGGCAGGACTAAGCTCCTACGAGCAGTACTTC	CATSRAGLSSYEQYF
TRBV29-1	12	many	TRBJ1-1	-	TGCAGCTCCGCGCGGTTGAACACTGAAGCTTTCTTT	CSSARLNTEAFF
TRBV5-1	14	few	TRBJ2-1	-	TGCGCCAGCAGCTTGGAGGGACACCACAATGAGCAGTTCTTC	CASSLEGHHNEQFF
TRBV5-1	15	-	TRBJ2-1	-	TGCGCCAGCAGCTTGGAGGACCAATCCTACAATGAGCAGTTCTTC	CASSLEDQSYNEQFF
TRBV6-5	14	many	TRBJ2-5	-	TGTGCCAGCAGGGACTATGAGTACCAAGAGACCCAGTACTTC	CASRDYEYQETQYF
TRBV3-1	15	-	TRBJ2-5	TRBD2	TGTGCCAGCAGCCAAGCCGGAGCGGGGGGAGAGACCCAGTACTTC	CASSQAGAGGETQYF
TRBV2	14	few	TRBJ2-1	-	TGTGCCAGCAGTGGGGGCCTCCAAATCAATGAGCAGTTCTTC	CASSGGLQINEQFF
TRBV7-9	14	-	TRBJ2-1	TRBD2	TGTGCCAGCAGCCTTAGCGGGAGTTGGAATGAGCAGTTCTTC	CASSLSGSWNEQFF
TRBV10-3	15	-	TRBJ2-3	-	TGTGCCATCAGTGAAGCCCAGGAGGGCACAGATACGCAGTATTTT	CAISEAQEGTDTQYF
TRBV6-5	11	many	TRBJ2-1	-	TGTGCCAGCAGTAACATTAATGAGCAGTTCTTC	CASSNINEQFF